This T cell receptor beta chain was recovered during a study of T cell responses to AZD1222 COVID-19 vaccine (dated by TCRdb to the early 2020s). Context from the whole study: TCR sequencing was performed for 230 to 250 trial participants, of whom around 200 were given two doses of AZD1222 and around 25 were given two doses of MenACWY control vaccine. Enrollment into the trials was organized by age into subgroups of 18-55, 56-69 and 70-plus years, and those subgroups contained roughly 140, 27 and 60 TCR-sequenced participants, respectively. Overall study results and their limits: A significant rise in spike-specific TCR breadth and depth was observed after two AZD1222 doses relative to day 0 and relative to MenACWY recipients. Only six AZD1222 recipients were SARS-CoV-2 seropositive at baseline, limiting conclusions about previously exposed vaccinees. In the small 56-69-year group, the increase in depth fell short of significance, most likely because of low power. Because no day 14 peak-response samples were available, repertoires were characterized only after the peak T cell response. The vaccine-associated CD4 TCRs covered the entire spike protein, and the dominant responses fell in regions 160-218 and 743-854. Participants were mostly white British and included more females than males, and it was suggested by the authors that clonal diversity may have been underestimated. Reportedly, close to half of the unique spike-specific TCRs recognized epitopes lying outside the regions that are mutated in the B.1.351 and B.1.1.7 variants.

The CDR3 regions of human TCRbeta chains were analyzed by immunosequencing. On the study's bioinformatics: TCRs in the repertoires were compared against a reference library of SARS-CoV-2-specific TCRs that had been generated with the MIRA antigen-specificity platform. Breadth was defined as the fraction of unique TCRs that were SARS-CoV-2-associated. Depth was defined as the fraction of total T cells that were SARS-CoV-2-associated. Using the MIRA data, each spike-specific TCR was mapped to the spike region that the TCR reacts to and placed in a CD4 or CD8 class. Log10-transformed breadth and depth values were compared by one-way ANOVA with Sidak's multiple comparisons tests. The immuneACCESS repertoire file appears here via TCRdb, limited to in-frame rearrangements. These files lack a portion of the clones; in checked studies, under half of the deficit traces to unresolved V genes, and the cause of the others is not known. The DNA was the basis for D and trimming; V, J and clone size are from that table. The sample contains around 150,000 clones, more than 85% of them found a single time. The top ten constitute approximately 3.5% of the sample.

In the germline V gene (reference sequence), CDR1 corresponds to SEHNR and CDR2 to FQNEAQ. The CDR3 numbers 15 residues from cysteine through phenylalanine. Only the CDR3 region is kept as DNA, spanning 45 bases read in frame from base 1. Trimming accounts for 5 bases at V and 1 base at J, while the number of junction bases matched to no gene is 8. With regard to this clone: Its target antigen remains unknown. Base-call qualities are not available, and no considerably larger clone is one nucleotide away.

The sample's time point label, decoded: about 28 days (+/-7) after the second vaccine dose. AZD1222 recipients with second doses at about 4 weeks or about 12 weeks were pooled, because spike-specific TCR depth and breadth did not differ between schedules. Samples from vaccinated people were obtained from the UK trials COV001 and COV002, which included a single-blind randomized controlled phase 2/3 trial of AZD1222 (ChAdOx1 nCoV-19) in healthy adults. For TCRbeta chain sequencing, PBMC samples were collected from trial participants at day 0 and at day 28 after the second dose. The clonotype was recovered from an adult who received the AZD1222 COVID-19 vaccine. Sequencing used peripheral blood, obtained 28 days after the second AZD1222 dose. The rearranged chain carries TRBV7-9 and TRBJ2-7; 7 of the junction bases match TRBD1. The DNA reads as follows: TGTGCCAGCAGCGGTGTGGGGGACAGATCCTACGAGCAGTACTTC. Translated, it gives CASSGVGDRSYEQYF.